Below, 18 T cell receptor beta chains from the same sample are listed, as sequenced in a study of CD8+CD57+ T cells in acquired aplastic anemia. CDR3 and TCR beta VDJ profiling relied on a genomic DNA template. One entry per CDR3 protein, called by TCRdb with MiXCR from the reads. Of just over 150,000 distinct CDR3 sequences detected, around half appear once; the ten largest clones hold roughly 30%. All sequencing subjects had displayed CD8+CD57+ cell expansion on flow cytometry. Sequencing was performed on sorted CD4+, CD8+, or CD8+CD57+ T cells (not recorded which) from PBMCs. All receptors derive from a human donor with aplastic anemia.

The chain employs TRBV9 and TRBJ1-1; D unclear. Trimming took off 1 base at V and 4 bases at J, with 11 bases between the two ends. The CDR3 has 14 residues. The germline gives CDR1 SGDLS, CDR2 YYNGEE. The CDR3 region has the DNA TGTGCCAGCAGCGTATCTCTAGGGATCACTGAAGCTTTCTTT. It is translated as CASSVSLGITEAFF.

With respect to this clonotype: One end of the junction is discordant with germline, which a read error may explain. The V gene is TRBV7-2, the J gene TRBJ1-2; no reliable D call. The CDR3 contains 13 residues. Germline lookup yields CDR1 SGHTA and CDR2 FQGNSA. The CDR3 coding sequence is TGTGCCAGCAGCTTAGATCGAGGGCATGGCTGCACCTTC. Translating gives CASSLDRGHGCTF. Full variable domain (remainder filled in from reference TRBV7-2 and TRBJ1-2): GAGVSQSPSNKVTEKGKDVELRCDPISGHTALYWYRQSLGQGLEFLIYFQGNSAPDKSGLPSDRFSAERTGGSVSTLTIQRTQQEDSAVYLCASSLDRGHGCTFGSGTRLTVV.

Ten or more counts support this clonotype. This rearrangement joins TRBV4-1 to TRBJ2-2, with D uncertain. The germline V gene encodes CDR1 MGHRA and CDR2 YSYEKL. V gave up 0 bases and J gave up 6 bases, with 5 bases separating them. The CDR3 runs 13 residues. The CDR3 region is CASSQDGSGELFF. In DNA, the CDR3 is TGCGCCAGCAGCCAAGACGGGTCCGGGGAGCTGTTTTTT.

The chain joins TRBV11-1 to TRBJ2-1; TRBD1 matches 9 bases. The CDR3 is 16 amino acids. The germline V gene encodes CDR1 SGHAT and CDR2 FQDESV (reference sequence). J lost 3 bases, V lost 4 bases, and 7 bases had no gene match. CDR3 coding DNA: TGTGCCAGCAGCTCCGAACCGGGACAGGGCTACAATGAGCAGTTCTTC. Translation: CASSSEPGQGYNEQFF. The whole variable domain, filled in from reference TRBV11-1 and TRBJ2-1, reads EAEVAQSPRYKITEKSQAVAFWCDPISGHATLYWYRQILGQGPELLVQFQDESVVDDSQLPKDRFSAERLKGVDSTLKIQPAELGDSAMYLCASSSEPGQGYNEQFFGPGTRLTVL.

This clonotype was detected once. The J gene is TRBJ2-6, the V gene TRBV10-3; no firm D call. The CDR3 sequence is 13 residues long. The germline V and J ends were trimmed by 0 bases and 4 bases, with 1 base remaining between them. Germline values: CDR1 ENHRY, CDR2 SYGVKD. The CDR3 nucleotides are TGTGCCATCAGTGAGTCCGGGGCCAACGTCCTGACTTTC. Its translation is CAISESGANVLTF.

CDR3 protein: CAILGDRGQNEQFF. Written as DNA, the CDR3 is TGTGCCATCTTGGGGGACAGGGGGCAAAATGAGCAGTTCTTC. The gene calls are TRBV10-3 and TRBJ2-1; TRBD1 matches at 12 bases. The CDR3 covers 14 residues. Losses at the gene ends were 8 bases for V and 7 bases for J; bases not matched to a gene: 6. Germline V gene data show CDR1 as ENHRY and CDR2 as SYGVKD.

Comment on this clonotype: An end of the junction differs from the germline gene, which may be a read error. The CDR3 sequence is CASSLGEVVF. CDR3 bases: TGTGCCAGCAGCTTAGGAGAGGTGGTTTTT. V gene TRBV7-6 combines with J gene TRBJ2-2, with unresolved D. The CDR3 length is 10 residues. Germline CDR1 reads SGHVS; CDR2 reads FNYEAQ. The full variable domain, in which reference TRBV7-6 and TRBJ2-2 provide the parts outside the CDR3, is GAGVSQSPRYKVTKRGQDVALRCDPISGHVSLYWYRQALGQGPEFLTYFNYEAQQDKSGLPNDRFSAERPEGSISTLTIQRTEQRDSAMYRCASSLGEVVFGEGSRLTVL.

At least ten counts were recorded for this clonotype. The J gene is TRBJ1-2, the V gene TRBV29-1, with TRBD1 matching 10 bases. The ends lost 4 bases at V and 4 bases at J; junction bases unmatched: 6. CDR1 and CDR2 (germline): SQVTM, ANQGSEA. CDR3 size: 14 residues. Here the CDR3 DNA reads TGCAGCGTTGGACCGGGACAGGGGTTCTATGGCTACACCTTC. The encoded protein is CSVGPGQGFYGYTF.

This clonotype was found once. A junction boundary mismatches the germline segment, possibly from a read error. The chain is built from TRBV2 and TRBJ2-5; the D is unclear. CDR1 is SNHLY, CDR2 FYNNEI, per germline. The CDR3 extends over 15 amino acids. The CDR3 DNA is TGTGCCAGCGGTGAGTTGGGCTTAGTACAAGAGACCCAGTACTTC. Translation: CASGELGLVQETQYF. The variable domain in full, with the rest retrieved from reference TRBV2 and TRBJ2-5, is EPEVTQTPSHQVTQMGQEVILRCVPISNHLYFYWYRQILGQKVEFLVSFYNNEISEKSEIFDDQFSVERPDGSNFTLKIRSTKLEDSAMYFCASGELGLVQETQYFGPGTRLLVL.

The sample holds many counts of this clonotype. The J gene is TRBJ1-1, the V gene TRBV14, with D perhaps matching TRBD1 (5 bases). Deletions cut 1 base from V and 6 bases from J, with 12 bases between. Germline V gene lookup returns CDR1 SGHDN and CDR2 FVKESK. CDR3 length: 14 residues. CDR3 DNA: TGTGCCAGCAGCCAAGTTCAGGGTAGCCCTGAAGCTTTCTTT. Its translation is CASSQVQGSPEAFF.

Here the CDR3 reads CASSENSLLNYGYTF. Written as DNA, the CDR3 is TGTGCCAGCAGTGAAAACAGCCTCCTAAACTATGGCTACACCTTC. The chain carries TRBV2 and TRBJ1-2; D not resolved. V gave up 2 bases and J gave up 2 bases, with 12 bases separating them. CDR1 and CDR2 from the germline V gene are SNHLY and FYNNEI. The CDR3 extends over 15 amino acids.

For this clonotype: A read error is possible here, since a much larger clone lies one base away. The V and J genes are TRBV4-1 and TRBJ1-2; D unresolved. Germline CDR1 and CDR2: MGHRA and YSYEKL. The CDR3 covers 15 residues. The V end lost 4 bases, the J end lost 6 bases, and 18 bases lay between the germline ends. CDR3 coding DNA: TGCGCCAGCAGCCTAAAGAGCGGGTCGGACGATGGCTACACCTTC. This gives the protein CASSLKSGSDDGYTF.

This clonotype has ten or more counts. The V call is TRBV27, the J call TRBJ2-7, with unresolved D. V lost 6 bases and J lost 3, with 12 bases in between. Germline V gene lookup returns CDR1 MNHEY and CDR2 SMNVEV (reference sequence). The CDR3 is 13 residues long. This CDR3 reads CASRLANHYEQYF. The CDR3 DNA sequence: TGTGCCAGCAGACTGGCAAACCACTACGAGCAGTACTTC.

This clonotype was seen ten or more times. The rearrangement uses TRBV29-1 and TRBJ2-2; TRBD2 agrees at 10 bases. The CDR3 runs to 15 residues. Germline CDR1 and CDR2: SQVTM and ANQGSEA. Unmatched junction bases numbered 2, after V lost 3 bases and J lost 1 base. The CDR3 reads CSVEGTSENTGELFF. In DNA, the CDR3 is TGCAGCGTTGAGGGGACTAGCGAGAACACCGGGGAGCTGTTTTTT.

This chain uses TRBV7-6 with TRBJ2-5; 12 positions agree with TRBD2. The CDR3 sequence is 17 residues long. Germline V gives CDR1 SGHVS, CDR2 FNYEAQ. V gave up 3 bases and J gave up 0 bases; unmatched junction bases: 5. CDR3 amino acids: CASSFPSGGGHQETQYF. CDR3 nucleotides: TGTGCCAGCAGCTTTCCTAGCGGGGGGGGCCACCAAGAGACCCAGTACTTC. Together with reference TRBV7-6 and TRBJ2-5, the CDR3 gives the full variable domain: GAGVSQSPRYKVTKRGQDVALRCDPISGHVSLYWYRQALGQGPEFLTYFNYEAQQDKSGLPNDRFSAERPEGSISTLTIQRTEQRDSAMYRCASSFPSGGGHQETQYFGPGTRLLVL.

This clonotype was seen ten or more times. The chain recombines TRBV13 with TRBJ2-5; D not resolved. V was cut by 2 bases and J by 9 bases, with 16 bases left in between. The length of the CDR3 is 14 residues. CDR1 and CDR2 from the germline V gene are PRHDT and FYEKMQ (reference sequence). The CDR3 region is CASSLIGAGMAQYF. CDR3 coding DNA: TGTGCCAGCAGCTTAATCGGCGCCGGTATGGCCCAGTACTTC.

Notes on this clonotype: This may arise from a read error, as a much more abundant clone is one base away. V and J are TRBV2 and TRBJ2-7; the match to TRBD1 covers 10 bases. The junction had 10 bases not matched to a gene; V was cut back by 6 bases and J by 5 bases. Germline CDR1 and CDR2: SNHLY and FYNNEI. CDR3 length: 15 amino acids. The CDR3 nucleotides read TGTGCCAGCAGCGTAGGACAGGGGGAAAGGGACGAGCAGTACTTC. Residues: CASSVGQGERDEQYF. The variable domain in full, with the rest retrieved from reference TRBV2 and TRBJ2-7, is EPEVTQTPSHQVTQMGQEVILRCVPISNHLYFYWYRQILGQKVEFLVSFYNNEISEKSEIFDDQFSVERPDGSNFTLKIRSTKLEDSAMYFCASSVGQGERDEQYFGPGTRLTVT.

As concerns this clonotype: Since a much larger clone is just one base distant, this may be a read error. The chain recombines TRBV10-3 with TRBJ2-3; 8 bases agree with TRBD1. The V gene's germline CDR1 is ENHRY and CDR2 SYGVKD. This CDR3 contains 15 residues. J gave up 5 bases and V 2 bases, and 6 bases lay outside the gene matches. The CDR3 nucleotides read TGTGCCATCAGTGAGAACCAGGGGGCAAGAGATACGCAGTATTTT. Its translation: CAISENQGARDTQYF.